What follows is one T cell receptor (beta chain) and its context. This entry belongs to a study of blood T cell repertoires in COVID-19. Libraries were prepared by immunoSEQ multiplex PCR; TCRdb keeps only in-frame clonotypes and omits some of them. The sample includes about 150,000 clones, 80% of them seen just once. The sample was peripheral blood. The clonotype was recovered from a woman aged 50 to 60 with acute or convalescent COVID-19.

The CDR3 loop reads CASSQKTGSRSGNTIYF. The CDR3, as DNA: TGTGCCAGCAGTCAGAAGACAGGGTCCCGTTCTGGAAACACCATATATTTT. This chain joins TRBV6-6 and TRBJ1-3, with 7 bases that match TRBD1. V dropped 5 bases and J dropped 1; count of bases not matched to a gene: 11. The CDR3 runs to 17 residues. Germline assignment: CDR1 MNHNY and CDR2 SVGAGI (reference sequence).